Below are 21 T cell receptor beta chains sequenced from a single sample in a study of blood T cell repertoires in COVID-19. The repertoire was sequenced with immunoSEQ multiplex PCR; TCRdb's copy has only in-frame clones and lacks some. The sample holds hundreds of thousands of clones, roughly four fifths seen once. Input material: PBMCs or T cells enriched from blood (not recorded which). These receptors all stem from a man aged 35-49 years who had been exposed to COVID-19.

This sequence joins TRBV15 and TRBJ2-7, with TRBD1 matching over 8 bases. The CDR3 covers 15 residues. Germline assignment: CDR1 LNHNV and CDR2 YYDKDF (reference sequence). J gave up 4 bases and V 5 bases, and 10 bases lay outside the gene matches. CDR3 amino acids: CATSLDRAYAYEQYF. For the CDR3, the DNA is TGTGCCACCAGCCTGGACAGGGCCTACGCTTACGAGCAGTACTTC.

The chain has TRBV29-1 and TRBJ1-3; D unclear. V gave up 4 bases and J gave up 0 bases, with 10 bases separating them. Germline-derived CDR1 and CDR2 are SQVTM and ANQGSEA. The CDR3 extends over 14 amino acids. The CDR3 region is CSVAPVLSGNTIYF. In nucleotides, the CDR3 is TGCAGCGTTGCGCCGGTTCTCTCTGGAAACACCATATATTTT.

This clone showed up just a few times. The genes are TRBV21-1 and TRBJ2-2; the table's D call TRBD1 went unverified against the DNA. TRBV21-1 is termed a pseudogene. CDR3 length: 14 amino acids. The CDR3 DNA follows: TGTGCCAGCAGCAAAACAGGGAACACCGGGGAGCTGTTTTTT. Amino acid sequence: CASSKTGNTGELFF.

V gene TRBV6-5 combines with J gene TRBJ2-7; 7 bases align to TRBD1. Germline CDR1 is MNHEY and CDR2 is SVGAGI. This CDR3 has 16 amino acids. With V trimmed by 2 bases and J by 4 bases, 11 bases remained unmatched. CDR3 protein: CASSYGSGQGVYEQYF. The CDR3 coding sequence is TGTGCCAGCAGTTACGGCTCCGGGCAGGGGGTGTACGAGCAGTACTTC.

The V call is TRBV10-3, the J call TRBJ1-5; 7 bases match TRBD1. Trimming removed 5 bases from V and 4 bases from J; junction bases left unmatched: 8. Looked up from germline, CDR1 is ENHRY and CDR2 is SYGVKD. The CDR3 loop spans 15 amino acids. Written as DNA, the CDR3 is TGTGCCATCAGTTACGGACAGGAGGAAAATCAGCCCCAGCATTTT. This sequence encodes CAISYGQEENQPQHF.

V and J are TRBV14 and TRBJ1-2, with D possibly TRBD1 on 5 matching bases. The CDR3 is 13 residues long. The germline CDR1 and CDR2 sequences are SGHDN and FVKESK. Trimming took off 1 base at V and 4 bases at J, with 7 bases between the two ends. The CDR3 here is CASSQGTTYGYTF. The CDR3 DNA sequence: TGTGCCAGCAGCCAAGGGACAACCTATGGCTACACCTTC. Full variable domain (remainder filled in from reference TRBV14 and TRBJ1-2): EAGVTQFPSHSVIEKGQTVTLRCDPISGHDNLYWYRRVMGKEIKFLLHFVKESKQDESGMPNNRFLAERTGGTYSTLKVQPAELEDSGVYFCASSQGTTYGYTFGSGTRLTVV.

The chain is built from TRBV11-2 and TRBJ1-1; D unresolved. CDR3 length equals 14 residues. Per the germline V gene, CDR1 is SGHAT and CDR2 is FQNNGV. Trimming removed 3 bases from V and 4 bases from J, with 12 bases in between. The CDR3 loop reads CASSFTRLGTEAFF. Here the CDR3 DNA reads TGTGCCAGCAGCTTCACTCGACTGGGCACTGAAGCTTTCTTT.

This chain joins TRBV2 and TRBJ2-3; 8 bases fit TRBD2. Trimming removed 4 bases from V and 5 bases from J; junction bases left unmatched: 8. The CDR3 runs 15 residues. Looked up from germline, CDR1 is SNHLY and CDR2 is FYNNEI. The CDR3 sequence: CASSVEAGVRDTQYF. For the CDR3, the DNA is TGTGCCAGCAGTGTTGAAGCGGGAGTAAGAGATACGCAGTATTTT.

Turning to this clone: One junction end does not reproduce the germline sequence, and a read error may be involved. This chain joins TRBV3-1 (or the pseudogene TRBV3-2) and TRBJ2-5; TRBD2 is a possible D gene (6 bases). CDR1 LGHDT and CDR2 YNNKEL come from the germline V gene (reference sequence). This CDR3 has 20 amino acids. The CDR3 is CASSQGLVLAFLPFDGTQYF. DNA for the CDR3: TGTGCCAGCAGTCAAGGGCTCGTTCTAGCGTTTCTCCCCTTTGATGGGACCCAGTACTTC.

This chain joins TRBV5-1 and TRBJ1-1, with 7 bases that match TRBD1. The trim removed 5 bases at V and 1 base at J, leaving 5 bases unmatched. CDR1 SGHRS and CDR2 YFSETQ come from the germline V gene. The CDR3 totals 14 residues. CDR3 coding DNA: TGCGCCAGCAGAAGGGGACAGACGAACACTGAAGCTTTCTTT. Amino acids: CASRRGQTNTEAFF.

The chain carries TRBV11-2 and TRBJ1-6; perhaps TRBD1 as D (5 bases). The CDR3 sequence is 14 residues long. Deletions cut 5 bases from V and 7 bases from J, with 12 bases between. Germline CDR1 reads SGHAT; CDR2 reads FQNNGV. CDR3 amino acids: CASSATGGNSPLHF. CDR3 sequence (DNA): TGTGCCAGCAGCGCCACGGGGGGGAATTCACCCCTCCACTTT.

The gene calls are TRBV5-1 and TRBJ2-7; D is possibly TRBD1 (6 bases). Germline CDR1 SGHRS, CDR2 YFSETQ. This CDR3 contains 12 residues. V lost 4 bases to trimming and J lost 6 bases, with 11 bases between them. Here the CDR3 reads CASSEGQFEQYF. CDR3 DNA sequence: TGCGCCAGCAGCGAAGGACAGTTCGAGCAGTACTTC.

The rearrangement links TRBV7-3 to TRBJ2-2; D is uncertain. Trimming cost V 3 bases and J 5 bases, with 4 bases left between them. The length of the CDR3 is 12 residues. Germline CDR1 reads SGHTA; CDR2 reads FQGTGA. The CDR3 DNA reads as TGTGCCAGCAGCTTTTATACCGGGGAGCTGTTTTTT. Residues: CASSFYTGELFF.

J is TRBJ2-1 and V is TRBV7-6; perhaps TRBD2 as D (5 bases). Per the germline V gene, CDR1 is SGHVS and CDR2 is FNYEAQ. Trimming took off 5 bases at V and 1 base at J, with 12 bases between the two ends. The CDR3 extends over 15 amino acids. This CDR3 reads CASSQQRMSYNEQFF. The CDR3, as DNA: TGTGCCAGCAGCCAACAGCGGATGTCCTACAATGAGCAGTTCTTC.

V gene TRBV27 combines with J gene TRBJ1-1, with unresolved D. This CDR3 spans 14 amino acids. Trimming removed 4 bases at V and 1 base at J, with 10 bases between. Germline lookup yields CDR1 MNHEY and CDR2 SMNVEV (reference sequence). DNA for the CDR3: TGTGCCAGCAGTTACGGGATCCAGAACACTGAAGCTTTCTTT. Translating it yields CASSYGIQNTEAFF.

This chain uses TRBV5-1 with TRBJ2-7; no firm D call. The CDR3 runs to 11 residues. The V and J ends lost 7 bases and 3 bases respectively, with 8 bases between them. Germline V CDR1 and CDR2: SGHRS, YFSETQ. In DNA form, the CDR3 reads TGCGCCAGCGGTGAGTTCTACGAGCAGTACTTC. Translation: CASGEFYEQYF.

This clone turned up a few times. The V gene is TRBV7-6, the J gene TRBJ2-3; TRBD2 agrees at 9 bases. This CDR3 has 13 amino acids. Germline V gene lookup returns CDR1 SGHVS and CDR2 FNYEAQ. The CDR3 nucleotides are TGTGCGACCGGACTAGCGCGCACAGATACGCAGTATTTT. It is translated as CATGLARTDTQYF.

The genes are TRBV6-5 and TRBJ2-7; the D gene is possibly TRBD2 (6 bases). Germline CDR1 and CDR2: MNHEY and SVGAGI. Trimming cost V 6 bases and J 5 bases, with 17 bases left between them. There are 14 residues in the CDR3. CDR3 sequence reads: CASRDNGGRNEQYF. CDR3 sequence (DNA): TGTGCCAGCAGGGACAACGGGGGTCGGAACGAGCAGTACTTC.

The V gene is TRBV5-4, the J gene TRBJ2-1; 12 bases fit TRBD2. Germline V CDR1 and CDR2: SGHNT, YYREEE (reference sequence). The V and J ends lost 4 bases and 3 bases, in that order; junction bases with no gene match: 8. There are 17 residues in the CDR3. The CDR3 is CASSRVLAGGLYNEQFF. As DNA, the CDR3 is TGTGCCAGCAGCCGAGTACTAGCGGGAGGACTCTACAATGAGCAGTTCTTC.

J is TRBJ1-2 and V is TRBV2; 8 nucleotides line up with TRBD1. Germline V gives CDR1 SNHLY, CDR2 FYNNEI. The CDR3 covers 14 residues. After removal of 4 bases from V and 8 bases from J, the junction contained 9 bases not matched to a gene. The CDR3 region has the DNA TGTGCCAGCAGTGGGACAGGGAGTTCGGGAGGCTACACCTTC. It codes for CASSGTGSSGGYTF.

V usage is TRBV7-2 and J usage is TRBJ1-5; the D gene is possibly TRBD1 (6 bases). V lost 8 bases and J lost 7, with 24 bases in between. CDR1 is SGHTA and CDR2 is FQGNSA in the germline V gene. This CDR3 has 16 amino acids. CDR3 coding DNA: TGTGCCAGCGCACTGACAGGATCCGTCTTCCGGCAGCCCCAGCATTTT. Translated, it gives CASALTGSVFRQPQHF.